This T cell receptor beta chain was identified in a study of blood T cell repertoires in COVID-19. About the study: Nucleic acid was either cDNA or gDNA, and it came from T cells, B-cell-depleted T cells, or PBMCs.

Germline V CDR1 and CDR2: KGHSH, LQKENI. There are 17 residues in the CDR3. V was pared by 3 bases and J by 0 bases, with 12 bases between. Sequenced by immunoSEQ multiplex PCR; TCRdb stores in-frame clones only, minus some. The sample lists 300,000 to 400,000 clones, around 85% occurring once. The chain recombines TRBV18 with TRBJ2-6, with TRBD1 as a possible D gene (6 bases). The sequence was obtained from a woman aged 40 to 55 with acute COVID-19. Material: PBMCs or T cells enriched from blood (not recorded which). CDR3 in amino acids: CASSPGHTASGANVLTF. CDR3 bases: TGTGCCAGCTCACCGGGACACACAGCCTCTGGGGCCAACGTCCTGACTTTC.